These T cell receptor beta chains were read from a single sample in a study of T cell repertoires in cytomegalovirus infection. The antigens these receptors bind are not known. TCRdb reprocessed the reads via MiXCR and lists one record per CDR3 protein. Altogether fewer than 1,000,000 distinct CDR3 sequences are present, more than 25% being singletons, with the ten largest covering 11% to 15%. The starting material was cultured CD8+ T cells from PBMCs, obtained from culture after CMV antigen stimulation. The origin of the receptors is a human donor in good health (CMV status not recorded). Some clones in this sample may be carry-over from other donors' samples. CDR3s include the opening cysteine and the closing phenylalanine or tryptophan. A D gene is named only where the DNA matches it firmly. The size entry is marked missing in some rows and otherwise reads once, few, many or a size class.

j_gene | d_gene | abundance | v_gene | CDR3aa | CDR3nt
TRBJ2-5 | . | many | TRBV7-3 | CASSYGLGGPGETQYF | TGTGCCAGCAGCTATGGCTTGGGGGGGCCCGGGGAGACCCAGTACTTC
TRBJ1-2 | . | . | TRBV27 | CASSSGRGVDGYTF | TGTGCCAGCAGTTCCGGTAGGGGGGTGGATGGCTACACCTTC
TRBJ2-1 | TRBD1 | . | TRBV12-3/TRBV12-4 | CASSYILPGQGQDEQFF | TGTGCCAGCAGTTATATCTTACCGGGACAGGGGCAAGATGAGCAGTTCTTC
TRBJ1-1 | TRBD1 | . | TRBV6-6 | CASFRRGQGTGNTEAFF | TGTGCCAGCTTTCGGAGAGGACAGGGCACCGGGAACACTGAAGCTTTCTTT
TRBJ2-3 | . | . | TRBV6-2/TRBV6-3 | CASSYSMPASTDTQYF | TGTGCCAGCAGTTACTCGATGCCAGCTAGCACAGATACGCAGTATTTT
TRBJ2-2 | TRBD2 | few | TRBV7-6 | CASSRGLAGGTGELFF | TGTGCCAGCAGCCGAGGACTAGCGGGGGGTACCGGGGAGCTGTTTTTT
TRBJ2-7 | . | few | TRBV28 | CASSLLSLGSYEQYF | TGTGCCAGCAGTTTATTGTCTTTGGGGTCCTACGAGCAGTACTTC
TRBJ1-1 | . | few | TRBV27 | CASSLSRTAHTEAFF | TGTGCCAGCAGTTTATCGAGGACTGCTCACACTGAAGCTTTCTTT
TRBJ1-2 | . | many | TRBV27 | CASSLYRGGYGYTF | TGTGCCAGCAGTTTATATCGAGGGGGCTATGGCTACACCTTC
TRBJ2-3 | TRBD2 | many | TRBV7-9 | CASSPLTAGGDTQYF | TGTGCCAGCAGCCCCTTAACAGCGGGGGGGGATACGCAGTATTTT
TRBJ2-5 | . | many | TRBV12-3/TRBV12-4 | CASSPSLIQETQYF | TGTGCCAGCAGCCCCTCACTGATCCAAGAGACCCAGTACTTC
TRBJ1-2 | . | . | TRBV7-9 | CASTLGGGNYGYTF | TGTGCCAGCACCCTCGGTGGAGGGAACTATGGCTACACCTTC
TRBJ2-3 | TRBD2 | . | TRBV7-8 | CASSLTQGDYTDTQYF | TGTGCCAGCAGCTTAACGCAAGGGGACTACACAGATACGCAGTATTTT
TRBJ2-5 | . | few | TRBV29-1 | CSVDGRGPEETQYF | TGCAGCGTTGACGGGAGGGGGCCGGAAGAGACCCAGTACTTC
TRBJ2-3 | TRBD1 | few | TRBV27 | CASSQAGTGGADTQYF | TGTGCCAGCAGTCAGGCAGGGACAGGGGGCGCAGATACGCAGTATTTT
TRBJ1-2 | TRBD1 | few | TRBV6-2/TRBV6-3 | CASRLGQTSNYGYTF | TGTGCCAGCAGGCTGGGACAGACATCGAACTATGGCTACACCTTC
TRBJ1-5 | . | many | TRBV6-1 | CASSEFGGAGQPQHF | TGTGCCAGCAGTGAATTCGGGGGCGCAGGTCAGCCCCAGCATTTT
TRBJ1-2 | . | . | TRBV12-3/TRBV12-4 | CANSLQVFRGYTF | TGTGCCAACAGTCTCCAGGTTTTCAGAGGCTACACCTTC
TRBJ1-5 | . | . | TRBV7-9 | CASSWENQPQHF | TGTGCCAGCAGCTGGGAAAATCAGCCCCAGCATTTT
TRBJ2-7 | . | . | TRBV19 | CASSAAQDYEQYF | TGTGCCAGTAGTGCCGCACAGGACTACGAGCAGTACTTC
TRBJ2-5 | TRBD1 | few | TRBV6-1 | CASITRDRDQETQYF | TGTGCCAGCATTACCCGGGACAGGGACCAAGAGACCCAGTACTTC
TRBJ2-3 | . | few | TRBV7-6 | CASSPTARTSTDTQYF | TGTGCCAGCAGCCCAACAGCCAGGACCAGCACAGATACGCAGTATTTT
TRBJ2-3 | TRBD1 | many | TRBV4-1 | CASSPTGGPSTDTQYF | TGCGCCAGCAGCCCGACAGGGGGTCCATCCACAGATACGCAGTATTTT
TRBJ2-3 | . | few | TRBV6-1 | CASRGLGTDTQYF | TGTGCCAGCAGGGGGCTAGGCACAGATACGCAGTATTTT
TRBJ1-2 | . | . | TRBV15 | CATSRVPRPVGGYTF | TGTGCCACCAGCAGAGTCCCCCGGCCAGTCGGGGGCTACACCTTC
TRBJ2-3 | TRBD1 | many | TRBV7-8 | CASSLAGQGAADTQYF | TGTGCCAGCAGCTTAGCGGGACAGGGGGCCGCAGATACGCAGTATTTT
TRBJ2-2 | . | . | TRBV12-3/TRBV12-4 | CASSVTAPDTGELFF | TGTGCCAGCAGTGTGACAGCCCCGGACACCGGGGAGCTGTTTTTT
TRBJ2-7 | . | few | TRBV14 | CASSQGAGTVYEQYF | TGTGCCAGCAGCCAAGGGGCGGGGACCGTTTACGAGCAGTACTTC
TRBJ1-2 | . | . | TRBV27 | CASSLFSGERNYGYTF | TGTGCCAGCAGTTTATTTAGCGGGGAGAGGAACTATGGCTACACCTTC
TRBJ1-1 | TRBD1 | . | TRBV29-1 | CSVRQGMTEAFF | TGCAGCGTTCGACAGGGCATGACTGAAGCTTTCTTT
TRBJ2-3 | . | many | TRBV12-3/TRBV12-4 | CASSLRGIGPGYFADTQYF | TGTGCCAGCAGTTTAAGGGGTATCGGCCCTGGGTACTTCGCTGATACGCAGTATTTT
TRBJ2-1 | TRBD1 | many | TRBV6-1 | CASLPGDRGHEQFF | TGTGCCAGTCTTCCCGGGGACAGGGGCCATGAGCAGTTCTTC
TRBJ2-5 | . | . | TRBV6-2/TRBV6-3 | CASSYHWGQETQYF | TGTGCCAGCAGTTATCACTGGGGACAAGAGACCCAGTACTTC
TRBJ2-2 | . | few | TRBV6-2/TRBV6-3 | CASSYSLELFF | TGTGCCAGCAGTTACTCGCTGGAGCTGTTTTTT
TRBJ1-1 | . | few | TRBV25-1 | CASSELRGYEAFF | TGTGCCAGCAGTGAATTAAGGGGTTATGAAGCTTTCTTT
TRBJ2-1 | . | . | TRBV20-1 | CSARDYRAGANEQFF | TGCAGTGCTAGAGATTACAGGGCCGGAGCAAATGAGCAGTTCTTC
TRBJ2-3 | TRBD2 | few | TRBV7-2 | CASSPGEGRFSDTQYF | TGTGCCAGCAGCCCGGGGGAGGGACGGTTTTCAGATACGCAGTATTTT
TRBJ2-7 | . | few | TRBV7-8 | CASSLTTYYEQYF | TGTGCCAGCAGCTTAACCACTTACTACGAGCAGTACTTC
TRBJ2-1 | TRBD1 | few | TRBV27 | CAIQGQGYNEQFF | TGTGCCATCCAGGGACAGGGATACAATGAGCAGTTCTTC
TRBJ1-1 | . | few | TRBV27 | CASSPGTMTTEAFF | TGTGCCAGCAGCCCAGGCACGATGACCACTGAAGCTTTCTTT
TRBJ2-3 | . | few | TRBV6-5 | CASSYSNIYTDTQYF | TGTGCCAGCAGTTACTCCAACATCTACACAGATACGCAGTATTTT
TRBJ1-3 | . | . | TRBV6-5 | CASSYYGGSGNTIYF | TGTGCCAGCAGTTACTATGGGGGTTCTGGAAACACCATATATTTT
TRBJ1-5 | . | . | TRBV7-9 | CASSFPGHGEPQHF | TGTGCCAGCAGCTTTCCGGGACACGGTGAGCCCCAGCATTTT
TRBJ1-3 | . | few | TRBV7-9 | CASSLAGSGSTIYF | TGTGCCAGCAGCTTAGCGGGATCGGGGTCCACCATATATTTT
TRBJ1-2 | TRBD1 | few | TRBV9 | CASTLGTVDGYTF | TGTGCCAGCACCCTCGGGACAGTTGATGGCTACACCTTC